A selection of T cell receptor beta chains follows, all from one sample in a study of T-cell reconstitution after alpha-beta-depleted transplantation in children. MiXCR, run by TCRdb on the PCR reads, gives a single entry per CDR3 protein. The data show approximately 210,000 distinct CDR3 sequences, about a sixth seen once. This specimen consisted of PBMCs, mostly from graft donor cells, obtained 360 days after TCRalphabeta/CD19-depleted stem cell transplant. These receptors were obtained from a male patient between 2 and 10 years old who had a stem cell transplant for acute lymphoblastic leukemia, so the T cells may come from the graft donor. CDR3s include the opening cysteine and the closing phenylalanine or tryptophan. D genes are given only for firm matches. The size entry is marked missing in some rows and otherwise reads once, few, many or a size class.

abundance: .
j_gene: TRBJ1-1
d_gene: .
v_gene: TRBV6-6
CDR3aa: CASEDRGDTEAFF
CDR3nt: TGTGCCAGCGAGGATCGAGGCGACACTGAAGCTTTCTTT

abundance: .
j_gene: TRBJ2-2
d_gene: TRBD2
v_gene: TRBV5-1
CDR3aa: CASSLPGGTGELFF
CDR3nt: TGCGCCAGCAGCTTGCCGGGAGGCACCGGGGAGCTGTTTTTT

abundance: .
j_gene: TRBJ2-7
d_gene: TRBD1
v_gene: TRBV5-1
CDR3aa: CASSFLGQSSYEQYF
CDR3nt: TGCGCCAGCAGCTTCCTGGGACAGTCCTCCTACGAGCAGTACTTC

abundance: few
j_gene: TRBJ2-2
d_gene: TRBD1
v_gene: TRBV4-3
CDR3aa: CASSRLGQGRVLGELFF
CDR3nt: TGCGCCAGCAGCCGGTTGGGACAGGGAAGGGTTTTGGGGGAGCTGTTTTTT

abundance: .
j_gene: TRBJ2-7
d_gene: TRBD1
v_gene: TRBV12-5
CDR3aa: CASGPNTGDGSGEQYF
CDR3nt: TGTGCTAGTGGTCCTAATACAGGGGATGGATCAGGCGAGCAGTACTTC

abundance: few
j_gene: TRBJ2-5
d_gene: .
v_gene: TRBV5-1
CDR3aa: CASSLDNSGWETQYF
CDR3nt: TGCGCCAGCAGCTTGGATAACAGTGGATGGGAGACCCAGTACTTC

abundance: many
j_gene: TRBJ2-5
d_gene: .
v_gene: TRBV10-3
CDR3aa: CAISAAGPETQYF
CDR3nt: TGTGCCATCAGTGCGGCCGGACCAGAGACCCAGTACTTC

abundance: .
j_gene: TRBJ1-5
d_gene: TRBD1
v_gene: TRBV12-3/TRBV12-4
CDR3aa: CASSLRTGGSNQPQHF
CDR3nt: TGTGCCAGCAGCCTGCGGACAGGGGGGAGCAATCAGCCCCAGCATTTT

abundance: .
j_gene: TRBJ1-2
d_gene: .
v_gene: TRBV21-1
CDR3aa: CASSGGSYYGYTF
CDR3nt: TGTGCCAGCAGCGGCGGCAGTTACTATGGCTACACCTTC

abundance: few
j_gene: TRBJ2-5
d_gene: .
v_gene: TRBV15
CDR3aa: CATSRDPVRGAQETQYF
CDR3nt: TGTGCCACCAGCAGAGATCCCGTAAGGGGGGCTCAAGAGACCCAGTACTTC

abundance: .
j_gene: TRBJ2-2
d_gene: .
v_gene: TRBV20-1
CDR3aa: CSATQRYTGELFF
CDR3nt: TGCAGTGCTACACAGCGGTACACCGGGGAGCTGTTTTTT

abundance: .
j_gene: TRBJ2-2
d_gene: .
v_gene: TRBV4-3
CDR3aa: CASSQAGASNTGELFF
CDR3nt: TGCGCCAGCAGCCAAGCAGGGGCCTCGAACACCGGGGAGCTGTTTTTT

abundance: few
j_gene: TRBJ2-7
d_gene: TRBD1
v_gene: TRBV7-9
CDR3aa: CASSLAGTGSYEQYF
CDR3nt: TGTGCCAGCAGCTTAGCCGGGACAGGGTCCTACGAGCAGTACTTC

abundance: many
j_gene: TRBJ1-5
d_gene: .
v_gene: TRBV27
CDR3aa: CASSLWGRGWEQPQHF
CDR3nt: TGTGCCAGCAGTTTATGGGGCAGGGGTTGGGAACAGCCCCAGCATTTT

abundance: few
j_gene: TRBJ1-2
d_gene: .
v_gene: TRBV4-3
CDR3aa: CASSQEWSDYGYTF
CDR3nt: TGCGCCAGCAGCCAAGAGTGGTCAGACTATGGCTACACCTTC

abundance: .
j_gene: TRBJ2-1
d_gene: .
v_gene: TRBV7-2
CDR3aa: CASSSGWGLYNEQFF
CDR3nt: TGTGCCAGCAGCTCTGGATGGGGACTTTACAATGAGCAGTTCTTC

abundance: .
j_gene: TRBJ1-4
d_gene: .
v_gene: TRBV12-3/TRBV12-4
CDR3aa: CASSLALGPKVEKLFF
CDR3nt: TGTGCCAGCAGTTTAGCGCTGGGCCCGAAGGTCGAAAAACTGTTTTTT

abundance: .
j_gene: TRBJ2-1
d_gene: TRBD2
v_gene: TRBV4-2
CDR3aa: CASSPVEAGGISEQFF
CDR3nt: TGTGCCAGCAGCCCCGTTGAAGCGGGGGGAATAAGTGAGCAGTTCTTC

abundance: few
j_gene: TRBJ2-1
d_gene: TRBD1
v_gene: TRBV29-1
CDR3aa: CSVEPGQGLYNEQFF
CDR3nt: TGCAGCGTTGAGCCGGGACAGGGGCTTTACAATGAGCAGTTCTTC

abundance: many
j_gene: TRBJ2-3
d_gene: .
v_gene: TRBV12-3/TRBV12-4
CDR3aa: CAGGDSTDTQYF
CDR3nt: TGTGCGGGTGGAGATAGCACAGATACGCAGTATTTT

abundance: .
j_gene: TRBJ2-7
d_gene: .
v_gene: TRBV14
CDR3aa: CASSFHYEQYF
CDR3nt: TGTGCCAGCAGCTTTCACTACGAGCAGTACTTC

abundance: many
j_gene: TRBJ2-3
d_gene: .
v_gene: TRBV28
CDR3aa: CASSFPGHAASTDTQYF
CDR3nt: TGTGCCAGCAGTTTTCCCGGACACGCTGCTAGCACAGATACGCAGTATTTT

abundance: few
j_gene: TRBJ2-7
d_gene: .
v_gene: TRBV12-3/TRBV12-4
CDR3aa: CASSLAGTEEQYF
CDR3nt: TGTGCCAGCAGTTTAGCAGGGACGGAGGAGCAGTACTTC

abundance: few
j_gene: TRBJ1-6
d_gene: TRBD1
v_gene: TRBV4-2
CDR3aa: CASISKERDRGNSPLHF
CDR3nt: TGTGCCAGCATATCTAAAGAGCGGGACAGGGGTAATTCACCCCTCCACTTT

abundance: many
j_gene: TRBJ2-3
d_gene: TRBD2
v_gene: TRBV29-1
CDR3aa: CSVTGGSTDTQYF
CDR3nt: TGCAGCGTTACGGGGGGGAGCACAGATACGCAGTATTTT

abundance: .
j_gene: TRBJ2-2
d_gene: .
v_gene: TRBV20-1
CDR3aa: CSARRNTGELFF
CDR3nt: TGCAGTGCTAGAAGGAACACCGGGGAGCTGTTTTTT

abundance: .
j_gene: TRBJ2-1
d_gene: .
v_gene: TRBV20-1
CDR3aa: CSARRGGPYNEQFF
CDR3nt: TGCAGTGCTAGAAGGGGGGGCCCTTACAATGAGCAGTTCTTC

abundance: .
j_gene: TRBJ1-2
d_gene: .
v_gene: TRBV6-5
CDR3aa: CASTFLGREGYTF
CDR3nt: TGTGCCAGCACTTTCTTGGGGCGCGAAGGCTACACCTTC

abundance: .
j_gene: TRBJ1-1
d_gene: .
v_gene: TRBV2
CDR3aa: CASSEAWWVGAEAFF
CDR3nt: TGTGCCAGCAGTGAAGCGTGGTGGGTTGGGGCTGAAGCTTTCTTT

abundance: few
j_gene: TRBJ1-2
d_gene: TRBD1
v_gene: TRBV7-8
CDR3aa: CASTRQGQNYGYTF
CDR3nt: TGTGCCAGCACCCGACAGGGCCAAAACTATGGCTACACCTTC

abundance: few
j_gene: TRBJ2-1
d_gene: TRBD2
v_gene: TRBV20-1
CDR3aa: CSARAPPRVAGSGLGNEQFF
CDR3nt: TGCAGTGCTAGAGCCCCCCCGCGGGTAGCGGGGTCGGGTTTGGGTAATGAGCAGTTCTTC

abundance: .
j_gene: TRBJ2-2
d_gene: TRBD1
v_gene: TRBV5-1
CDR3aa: CASSPGQPTGELFF
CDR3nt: TGCGCCAGCAGCCCGGGACAGCCCACCGGGGAGCTGTTTTTT

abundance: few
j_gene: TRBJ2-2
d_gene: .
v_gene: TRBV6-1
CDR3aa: CASSNSQGFGELFF
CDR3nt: TGTGCCAGCAGTAATTCTCAGGGGTTCGGGGAGCTGTTTTTT

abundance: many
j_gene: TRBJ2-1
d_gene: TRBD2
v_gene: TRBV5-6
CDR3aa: CASRDPGLAAYNEQFF
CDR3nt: TGTGCCAGCAGGGACCCGGGACTAGCGGCCTACAATGAGCAGTTCTTC

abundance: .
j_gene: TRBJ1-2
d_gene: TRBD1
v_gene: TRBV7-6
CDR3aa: CASSLTGQEYGYTF
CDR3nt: TGTGCCAGCAGCTTAACCGGACAGGAATATGGCTACACCTTC

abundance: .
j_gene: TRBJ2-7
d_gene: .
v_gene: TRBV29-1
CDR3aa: CSVEGGSRSYEQYF
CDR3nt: TGCAGCGTTGAGGGGGGAAGTAGGTCCTACGAGCAGTACTTC

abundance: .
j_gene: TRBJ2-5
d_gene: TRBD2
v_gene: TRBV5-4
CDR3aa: CASRTYSGTSGSRETQYF
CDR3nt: TGTGCCAGCCGGACGTACTCCGGGACTAGCGGGAGTCGGGAGACCCAGTACTTC

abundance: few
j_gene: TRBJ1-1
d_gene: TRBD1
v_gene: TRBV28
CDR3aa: CASSVPGQGLYTEAFF
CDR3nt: TGTGCCAGCAGTGTCCCGGGACAGGGTTTGTACACTGAAGCTTTCTTT

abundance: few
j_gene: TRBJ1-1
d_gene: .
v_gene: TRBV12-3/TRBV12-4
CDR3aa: CASSLSARGERTEAFF
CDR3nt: TGTGCCAGCAGTTTGTCCGCCCGTGGGGAGAGGACTGAAGCTTTCTTT

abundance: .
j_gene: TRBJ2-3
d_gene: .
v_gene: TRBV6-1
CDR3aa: CASSPRDKILTDTQYF
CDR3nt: TGTGCCAGCAGTCCCCGGGACAAAATTCTCACAGATACGCAGTATTTT

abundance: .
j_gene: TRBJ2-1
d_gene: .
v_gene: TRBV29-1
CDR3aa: CSVDRGEEQFF
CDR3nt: TGCAGCGTTGATAGGGGGGAGGAACAGTTCTTC

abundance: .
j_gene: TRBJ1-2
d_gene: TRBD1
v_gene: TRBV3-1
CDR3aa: CASSQEGTGRDGYTF
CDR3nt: TGTGCCAGCAGCCAAGAGGGGACAGGAAGGGATGGCTACACCTTC

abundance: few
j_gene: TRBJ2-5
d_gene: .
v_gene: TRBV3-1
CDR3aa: CASSQDLGGRNQETQYF
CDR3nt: TGTGCCAGCAGCCAAGATCTTGGGGGGAGGAACCAAGAGACCCAGTACTTC

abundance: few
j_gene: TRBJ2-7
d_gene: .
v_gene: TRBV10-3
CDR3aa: CAISAGLVYEQYF
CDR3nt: TGTGCCATCAGTGCGGGTCTCGTATACGAGCAGTACTTC

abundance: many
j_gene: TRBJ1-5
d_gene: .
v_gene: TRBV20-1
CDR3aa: CSARQINNQPQHF
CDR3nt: TGCAGTGCCAGACAGATAAACAATCAGCCCCAGCATTTT

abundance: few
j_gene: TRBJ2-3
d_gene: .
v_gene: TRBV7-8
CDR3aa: CASSPRGTLGDTQYF
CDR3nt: TGTGCCAGCAGCCCCAGGGGCACCTTGGGGGATACGCAGTATTTT